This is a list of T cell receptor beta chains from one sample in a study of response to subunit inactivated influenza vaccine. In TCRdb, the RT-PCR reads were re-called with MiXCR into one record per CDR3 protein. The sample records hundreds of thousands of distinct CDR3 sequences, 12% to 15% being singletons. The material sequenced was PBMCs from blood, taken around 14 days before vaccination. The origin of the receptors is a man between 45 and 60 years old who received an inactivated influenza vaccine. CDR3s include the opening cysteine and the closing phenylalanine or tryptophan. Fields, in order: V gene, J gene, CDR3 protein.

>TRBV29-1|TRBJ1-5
CSVKGTDPNQPQHF
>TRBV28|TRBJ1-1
CASPRGTGENTEAFF
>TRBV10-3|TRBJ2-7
CAISSGVYEQYF
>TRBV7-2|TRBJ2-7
CASSRDLTYEQYF
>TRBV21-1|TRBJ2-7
CASSKTRTGHEQYF
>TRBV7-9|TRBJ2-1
CASSSWPSEGGQFF
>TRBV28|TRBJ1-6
CASSSSSGQNSPLHF
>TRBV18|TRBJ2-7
CASSTGTGFEQYF
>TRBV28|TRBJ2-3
CASSLGEGITDTQYF
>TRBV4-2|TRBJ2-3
CASSQESWLDTQYF
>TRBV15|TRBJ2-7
CATSREGVRYEQYF
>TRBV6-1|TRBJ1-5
CASSLDRHSNQPQHF
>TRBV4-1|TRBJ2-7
CASSPPNRDEQYF
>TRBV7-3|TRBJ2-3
CASSEKGLAGGDGTDTQYF
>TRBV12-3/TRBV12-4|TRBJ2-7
CASSPVRSYEQYF
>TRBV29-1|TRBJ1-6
CSARERENSPLHF
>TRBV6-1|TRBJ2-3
CASSRRQDYYPTDTQYF
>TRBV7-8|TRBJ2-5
CASTRGDRGHKYQETQYF
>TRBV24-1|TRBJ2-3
CATSDRQASPDTQYF
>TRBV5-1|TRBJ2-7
CASSLGDRVHEQYF
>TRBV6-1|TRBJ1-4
CASSRSGTGLSLFF
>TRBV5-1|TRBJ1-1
CASSLATGGMNTEAFF
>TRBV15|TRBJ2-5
CATSLSSGQETQYF
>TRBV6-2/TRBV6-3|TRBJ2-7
CASIPTKGGGQSDEQYF
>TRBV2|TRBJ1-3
CASSEGRNPGNTIYF
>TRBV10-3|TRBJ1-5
CATSFPGVGQPQHF
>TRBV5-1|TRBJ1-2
CASSLRQGYGYTF
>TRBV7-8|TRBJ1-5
CASSLVAGQPQHF
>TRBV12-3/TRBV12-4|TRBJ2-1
CASSFGGAEYNEQFF
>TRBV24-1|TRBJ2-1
CATSDFQGNNEQFF
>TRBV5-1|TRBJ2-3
CASVRGTGTTDTQYF
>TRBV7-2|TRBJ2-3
CASSLALRRDTQYF
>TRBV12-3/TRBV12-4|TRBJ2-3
CASSFGGLISDTQYF
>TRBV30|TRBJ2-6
CAWSRSGANVLTF
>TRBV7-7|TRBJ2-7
CASQTSGHEQYF
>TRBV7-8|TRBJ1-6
CASSLAAGGRNSPLHF
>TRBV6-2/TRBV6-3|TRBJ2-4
CASSFRGRLAKNIQYF
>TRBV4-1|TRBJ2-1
CASSQDGLPVDEQFF